This T cell receptor (beta chain) was recovered during a study of early T cells in non-severe SARS-CoV-2 infection. Study-wide context: Sequenced bulk RNA came from whole blood that was unsorted, and chains were unpaired.

The sample holds a few counts of this clonotype. The antigen is unknown. Overall study findings and caveats: VDJdb matches were skewed toward anti-spike CD8 T cell responses.

Separate cDNA molecules each had unique molecular identifiers attached to them. Each CDR3 protein gets one entry after TCRdb re-called the 5' RACE reads with MiXCR. The table has about 64,000 distinct CDR3 sequences, over 9% seen once. The CDR3 length is 13 residues. Trimming pared 3 bases from V and 1 base from J, leaving 6 bases between. Specimen: whole blood, collected at baseline. The clonotype was recovered from an adult who was a healthcare worker with PCR-confirmed SARS-CoV-2 infection or an uninfected control (not recorded which). The chain links TRBV12-3 or TRBV12-4 to TRBJ2-5; D perhaps matches TRBD2 (5 bases). The CDR3 loop reads CASSFGIQETQYF. In nucleotides, the CDR3 is TGTGCCAGCAGTTTCGGGATCCAAGAGACCCAGTACTTC.